This T cell receptor (beta chain) was recorded in a study of T-cell reconstitution after alpha-beta-depleted transplantation in children. This clonotype was counted a few times. The TCRbeta library was prepared with unique molecular identifiers. TCRdb reanalysed the PCR reads using MiXCR and keeps one entry per CDR3 protein. The sample shows roughly 200,000 distinct CDR3 sequences, 8% to 9.5% of them seen only once. CDR1 is WNHNN, CDR2 SYGVQD, per germline (reference sequence). V lost 8 bases and J lost 7, with 18 bases in between. The CDR3 is 13 amino acids. The sample in question was PBMCs from the stem cell graft donor, obtained from the stem cell graft. V and J are TRBV10-1 and TRBJ2-7; D perhaps matches TRBD1 (6 bases). The source of this sequence is a human donor who donated a stem cell graft to a child with acute lymphoblastic leukemia. CDR3 in DNA: TGCGCCAGCGGCGGCATGGGGGCGCGTGAGCAGTACTTC. This codes for CASGGMGAREQYF.